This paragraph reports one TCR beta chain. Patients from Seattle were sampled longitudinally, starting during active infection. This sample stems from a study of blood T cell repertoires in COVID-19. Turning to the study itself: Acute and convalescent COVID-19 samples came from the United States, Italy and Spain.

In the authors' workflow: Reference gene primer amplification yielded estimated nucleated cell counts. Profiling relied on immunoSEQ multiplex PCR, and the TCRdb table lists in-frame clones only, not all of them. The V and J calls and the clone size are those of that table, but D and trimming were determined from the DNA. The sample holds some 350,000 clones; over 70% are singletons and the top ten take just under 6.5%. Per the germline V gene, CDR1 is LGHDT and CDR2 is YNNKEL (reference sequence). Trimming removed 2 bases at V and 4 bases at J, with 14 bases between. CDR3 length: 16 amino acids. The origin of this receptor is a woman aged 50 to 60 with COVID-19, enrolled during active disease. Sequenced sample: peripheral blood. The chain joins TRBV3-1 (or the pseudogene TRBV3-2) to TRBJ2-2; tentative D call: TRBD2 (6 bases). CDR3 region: CASSQRLVRSTGELFF. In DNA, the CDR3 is TGTGCCAGCAGCCAACGACTAGTTCGAAGCACCGGGGAGCTGTTTTTT.